This TCR beta chain was sequenced during a study of identifying expanded T cells in peripheral blood. Broader study findings: Clone count variance between roughly 2-week samples rose with total template count. About 1.2 clones differed between technical replicates, versus roughly 16 and 20 over time.

The germline gives CDR1 SGDLS, CDR2 YYNGEE. V lost 4 bases and J lost 6; bases outside the gene matches: 11. This CDR3 region has 15 residues. No infections or other immune events were documented during collection. Concerning this clone: Antigen unknown.

Measured with immunoSEQ multiplex PCR; TCRdb has only the in-frame clones, and not every one. The sample shows about 100,000 clones, about 89% of them seen only once. The sequence was collected from a person aged 18 to 75 in good health. The chain links TRBV9 to TRBJ2-3; 7 positions match TRBD1. Sequenced input: blood. The CDR3 loop reads CASSPWKGAGDTQYF. CDR3 in DNA: TGTGCCAGCAGCCCCTGGAAGGGGGCCGGGGATACGCAGTATTTT.